This T cell receptor beta chain comes out of a study of Graves' ophthalmopathy and Graves' hyperthyroidism. Study-wide context: The collection of peripheral blood took place at initial diagnosis, before any treatment.

V was shortened by 0 bases and J by 4 bases, with 15 bases between the two germline ends. The CDR3 spans 16 residues. The germline V gene has CDR1 MNHEY and CDR2 SVGAGI. This clonotype was observed many times. TCR beta CDR3 amplification used RNA transcripts. Second-round multiplex PCR followed a first-round RT-PCR using HTBI primers. TCRdb ran MiXCR on the multiplex PCR reads and lists one entry per CDR3 protein. In the table there are about 480,000 distinct CDR3 sequences, about an eighth of which are singletons. The source of this sequence is a woman aged 25 to 45 with Graves' ophthalmopathy. V gene TRBV6-5 combines with J gene TRBJ1-1, with a possible D match to TRBD1 (5 bases). Sample: blood. The CDR3 protein is CASSYSGLPPRTEAFF. The CDR3 DNA is TGTGCCAGCAGTTACTCGGGGCTCCCACCTCGCACTGAAGCTTTCTTT.